This entry lists 6 T cell receptor beta chains sequenced from one sample in a study of cytomegalovirus exposure and HLA in healthy donors (dated by TCRdb to about 2017). The receptor library was made with the immunoSEQ multiplex PCR assay. A mixture of 60 forward primers for TCR Vbeta segments and 13 reverse primers for TCR Jbeta segments was used in the multiplex PCR. Held by TCRdb, this immuneACCESS table contains in-frame sequences only and omits some clones. Under half of the omission traces to an unresolved V gene where checked; the cause of the rest is unknown. The sample table lists 55,000 to 65,000 clones, around 82% of them with a count of one. Of the sample, approximately 6% falls within the top ten clones. The source material was PBMCs. These receptors were collected from a male donor in good health and CMV-seronegative.

The chain couples TRBV19 to TRBJ1-2, with a tentative D call TRBD1 (6 bases). Germline V gene lookup returns CDR1 LNHDA and CDR2 SQIVND (reference sequence). Deletions cut 4 bases from V and 8 bases from J, with 14 bases between. This CDR3 spans 13 amino acids. CDR3 in amino acids: CASSTRDIWGYTF. The DNA for the CDR3 is TGTGCCAGTAGTACACGGGACATCTGGGGCTACACCTTC. The full variable domain, rest sourced from reference TRBV19 and TRBJ1-2, is DGGITQSPKYLFRKEGQNVTLSCEQNLNHDAMYWYRQDPGQGLRLIYYSQIVNDFQKGDIAEGYSVSREKKESFPLTVTSAQKNPTAFYLCASSTRDIWGYTFGSGTRLTVV.

This chain links TRBV19 with TRBJ1-1; TRBD1 matches at 7 bases. The germline gives CDR1 LNHDA, CDR2 SQIVND (reference sequence). J gave up 1 base and V 6 bases, and 5 bases lay outside the gene matches. The CDR3 totals 14 residues. The DNA of the CDR3 is TGTGCCAGTAGGTGGGGACAGACGAACACTGAAGCTTTCTTT. It specifies CASRWGQTNTEAFF.

The CDR3 nucleotides read TGTGCTAGTGGTTTGATCACTAGCGGGGGGGCCGACTACAATGAGCAGTTCTTC. Translating gives CASGLITSGGADYNEQFF. The chain is built from TRBV12-5 and TRBJ2-1; 13 nucleotides align to TRBD2. The CDR3 has 18 amino acids. Germline CDR1 and CDR2: LGHNT and FRNRAP. V shed 2 bases and J 3 bases; nucleotides not matched to a gene: 7.

This chain links TRBV15 with TRBJ1-3, with D perhaps matching TRBD1 (6 bases). V gave up 1 base and J gave up 4 bases, with 11 bases separating them. The CDR3 spans 15 residues. Germline V gene data show CDR1 as LNHNV and CDR2 as YYDKDF (reference sequence). CDR3 in DNA: TGTGCCACCAGCAGAGGACAGGCTCCCGGAAACACCATATATTTT. It yields the protein CATSRGQAPGNTIYF.

V and J are TRBV7-3 and TRBJ2-1; possible D gene TRBD1, 6 bases. Germline loops: CDR1 SGHTA, CDR2 FQGTGA. Trimming left V 4 bases short and J 6 bases short, with 10 bases between. CDR3 length equals 13 residues. CDR3 bases: TGTGCCAGCAGCTCCGGACAGTCCAATGAGCAGTTCTTC. Translation: CASSSGQSNEQFF.

The genes are TRBV18 and TRBJ1-1; maybe TRBD1 (6 bases). Germline CDR1 is KGHSH and CDR2 is LQKENI. CDR3 length: 15 residues. Trimming took off 0 bases at V and 5 bases at J, with 13 bases between the two ends. The DNA of the CDR3 is TGTGCCAGCTCACCACCAATGGCGCAGGGGACTGAAGCTTTCTTT. Protein: CASSPPMAQGTEAFF.